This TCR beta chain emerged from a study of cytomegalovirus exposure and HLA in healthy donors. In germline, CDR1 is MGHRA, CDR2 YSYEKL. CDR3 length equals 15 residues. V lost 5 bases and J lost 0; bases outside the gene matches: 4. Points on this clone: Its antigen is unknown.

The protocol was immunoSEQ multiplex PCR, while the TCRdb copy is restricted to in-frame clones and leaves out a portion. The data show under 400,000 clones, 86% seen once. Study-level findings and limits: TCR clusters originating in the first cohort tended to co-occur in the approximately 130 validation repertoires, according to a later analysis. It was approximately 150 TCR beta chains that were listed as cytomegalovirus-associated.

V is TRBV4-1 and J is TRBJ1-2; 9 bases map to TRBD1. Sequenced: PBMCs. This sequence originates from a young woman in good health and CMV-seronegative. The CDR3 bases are TGCGCCAGCAGCGCGGGACAGGGAGCTAACTATGGCTACACCTTC. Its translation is CASSAGQGANYGYTF.